This paragraph reports one T cell receptor (beta chain). Antigen unknown. These data belong to a study of response to subunit inactivated influenza vaccine. General observations from the study: A suggestion made by the authors is that each seasonal influenza vaccination recruits few new T cells.

The germline gives CDR1 LNHNV, CDR2 YYDKDF (reference sequence). The V end was cut by 0 bases, the J end by 1 base, with 9 bases between. This CDR3 region has 15 residues. MiXCR, applied by TCRdb to the RT-PCR reads, yields one record per CDR3 protein. The data contain hundreds of thousands of distinct CDR3 sequences, around 8% of them singletons. Material: PBMCs from blood, obtained 23 months after vaccination. The gene calls are TRBV15 and TRBJ2-5, with D unclear. The source is a man aged 50-75 years who received an inactivated influenza vaccine. In DNA, the CDR3 is TGTGCCACCAGCAGAGATTTCGGGTCCCAAGAGACCCAGTACTTC. This sequence encodes CATSRDFGSQETQYF.